This T cell receptor beta chain came from a study of T cells in Graves' hyperthyroidism and ophthalmopathy. Study-wide results and caveats: Most thyroid clonotypes with frequency above 0.001 were detected in blood. Ophthalmopathy stood apart from stable hyperthyroidism in a 13 V-J model.

RNA transcripts provided the source from which TCR beta CDR3 regions were amplified. First-round RT-PCR of the TCR CDR3 relied on the HTBI primer set. TCRdb fed the multiplex PCR reads into MiXCR, producing one record per CDR3 protein. Of roughly 700,000 distinct CDR3 sequences listed, roughly 17% are singletons. Note on this clonotype: Its specificity is not known.

Germline loops: CDR1 MNHNS, CDR2 SASEGT. V trimming: 6 bases; J trimming: 5 bases; junction bases outside the gene matches: 8. This CDR3 is built from 15 residues. Source material for PBMCs was about 11 ml fresh peripheral blood. The sequencing sample was made of blood. The sequence was collected from a middle-aged man with Graves' hyperthyroidism. This chain connects TRBV6-1 to TRBJ1-4; 8 nucleotides agree with TRBD1. The CDR3 sequence is CASRATGTGNEKLFF. CDR3 bases: TGTGCCAGCAGGGCGACCGGGACAGGAAATGAAAAACTGTTTTTT.